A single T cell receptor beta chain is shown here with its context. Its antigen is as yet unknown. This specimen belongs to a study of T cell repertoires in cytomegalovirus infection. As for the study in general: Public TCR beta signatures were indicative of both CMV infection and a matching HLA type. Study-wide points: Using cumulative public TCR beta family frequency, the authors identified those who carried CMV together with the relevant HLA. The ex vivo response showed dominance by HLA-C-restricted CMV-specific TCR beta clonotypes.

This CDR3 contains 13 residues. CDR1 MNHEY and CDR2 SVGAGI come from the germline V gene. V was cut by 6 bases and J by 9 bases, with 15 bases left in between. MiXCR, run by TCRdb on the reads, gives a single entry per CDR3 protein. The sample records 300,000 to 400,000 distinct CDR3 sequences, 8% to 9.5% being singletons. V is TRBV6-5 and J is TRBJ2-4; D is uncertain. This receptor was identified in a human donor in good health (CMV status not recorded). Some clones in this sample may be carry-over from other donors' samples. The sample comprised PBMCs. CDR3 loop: CASSVGPFGIQYF. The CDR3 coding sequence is TGTGCCAGCAGCGTAGGCCCATTTGGCATTCAGTACTTC.